This TCR beta chain was sequenced for a study of CD8+CD57+ T cells in acquired aplastic anemia. CDR1 and CDR2 from the germline V gene are SNHLY and FYNNEI. Losses at the gene ends were 5 bases for V and 5 bases for J; bases not matched to a gene: 8. The CDR3 runs 14 residues. This clonotype was picked up many times. Genomic DNA, the template, was used for profiling of the TCR beta VDJ and CDR3. From the reads, TCRdb called clonotypes with MiXCR, one entry per CDR3 protein. The sample lists more than 95,000 distinct CDR3 sequences; approximately 36% were seen once. The sequenced patients had an expansion of CD8+CD57+ cells seen by flow cytometry.

The sequencing input was sorted CD4+, CD8+, or CD8+CD57+ T cells (not recorded which) from PBMCs. This sequence joins TRBV2 and TRBJ1-1, with 7 nucleotides matching TRBD1. The origin of this receptor is a human donor with aplastic anemia. The CDR3 region has the DNA TGTGCCAGCAGTTCCCAAAGGGGGCAAACTGAAGCTTTCTTT. Translated: CASSSQRGQTEAFF. The full variable domain, in which reference TRBV2 and TRBJ1-1 provide the parts outside the CDR3, is EPEVTQTPSHQVTQMGQEVILRCVPISNHLYFYWYRQILGQKVEFLVSFYNNEISEKSEIFDDQFSVERPDGSNFTLKIRSTKLEDSAMYFCASSSQRGQTEAFFGQGTRLTVV.